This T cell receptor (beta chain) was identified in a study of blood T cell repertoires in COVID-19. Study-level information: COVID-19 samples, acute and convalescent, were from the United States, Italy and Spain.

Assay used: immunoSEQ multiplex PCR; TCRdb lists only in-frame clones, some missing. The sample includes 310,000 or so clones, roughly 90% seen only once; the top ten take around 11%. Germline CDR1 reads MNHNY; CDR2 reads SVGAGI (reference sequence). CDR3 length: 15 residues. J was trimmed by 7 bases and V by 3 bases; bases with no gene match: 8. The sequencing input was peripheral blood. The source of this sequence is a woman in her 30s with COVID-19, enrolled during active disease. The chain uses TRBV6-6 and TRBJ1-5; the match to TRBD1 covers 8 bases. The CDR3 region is CASSYFGQGAQPQHF. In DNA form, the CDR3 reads TGTGCCAGCAGTTATTTTGGGCAGGGGGCACAGCCCCAGCATTTT.